The entry below gives a single T cell receptor (beta chain) sequence along with its context. In germline, CDR1 is SNHLY, CDR2 FYNNEI. Trimming at V came to 4 bases and at J to 0 bases, leaving 12 bases not matched to a gene. CDR3 length: 19 amino acids. This sample was taken from a study of shared T cell receptors in the human thymus. Assay: immunoSEQ multiplex PCR; the TCRdb copy retains only in-frame clones and omits some. This sample has hundreds of thousands of clones; approximately 85% occur once, and the top ten carry about 0.0098%. The same specimen was also included in a second study, on human thymus T cells. That source notes: Thymus was obtained from resections taken during corrective heart surgery. Both thymic and peripheral blood repertoires showed apparently biased V and J usage. Related studies noted strongly shared thymic repertoires across unrelated people.

The origin of this receptor is a girl less than two years old with a congenital heart defect. The sequenced sample was thymocytes. The rearrangement joins TRBV2 to TRBJ1-5, with 10 bases matching TRBD1. The CDR3 DNA reads TGTGCCAGCAGTGTATATGGGGACAGGGGCCCCCTTAGCAATCAGCCCCAGCATTTT. Protein sequence: CASSVYGDRGPLSNQPQHF.